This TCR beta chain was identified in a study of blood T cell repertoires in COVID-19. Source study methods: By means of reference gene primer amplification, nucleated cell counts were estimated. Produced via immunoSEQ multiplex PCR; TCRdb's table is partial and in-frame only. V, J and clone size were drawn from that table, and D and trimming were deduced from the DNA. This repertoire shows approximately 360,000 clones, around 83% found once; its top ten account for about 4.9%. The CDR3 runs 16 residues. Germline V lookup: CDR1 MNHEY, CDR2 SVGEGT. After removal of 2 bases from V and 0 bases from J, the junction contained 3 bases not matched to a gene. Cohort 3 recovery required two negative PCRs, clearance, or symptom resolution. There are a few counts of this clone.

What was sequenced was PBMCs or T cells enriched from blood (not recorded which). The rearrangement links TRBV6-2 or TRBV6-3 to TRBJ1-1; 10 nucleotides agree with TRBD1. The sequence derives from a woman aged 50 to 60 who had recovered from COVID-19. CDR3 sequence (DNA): TGTGCCAGCAGTTACGGTGGGACAGGGGTGAACACTGAAGCTTTCTTT. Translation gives CASSYGGTGVNTEAFF.